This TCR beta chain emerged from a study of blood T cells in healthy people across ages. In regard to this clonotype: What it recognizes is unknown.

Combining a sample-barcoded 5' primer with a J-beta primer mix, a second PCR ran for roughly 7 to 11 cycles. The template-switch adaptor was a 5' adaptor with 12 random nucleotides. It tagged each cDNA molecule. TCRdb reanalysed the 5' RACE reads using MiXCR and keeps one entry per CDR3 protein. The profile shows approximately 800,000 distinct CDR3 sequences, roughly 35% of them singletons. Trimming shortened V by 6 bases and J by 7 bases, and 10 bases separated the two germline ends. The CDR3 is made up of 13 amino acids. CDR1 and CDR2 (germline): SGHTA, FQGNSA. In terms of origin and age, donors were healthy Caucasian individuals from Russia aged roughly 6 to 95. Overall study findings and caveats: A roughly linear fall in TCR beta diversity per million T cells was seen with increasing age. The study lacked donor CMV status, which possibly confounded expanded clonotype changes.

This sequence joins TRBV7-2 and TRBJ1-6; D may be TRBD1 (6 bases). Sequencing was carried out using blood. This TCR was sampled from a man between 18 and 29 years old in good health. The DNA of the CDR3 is TGTGCCAGCAGTGCCCAGGGGAATTCACCCCTCCACTTT. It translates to CASSAQGNSPLHF.